This T cell receptor beta chain was captured by sequencing in a study of blood T cell repertoires in COVID-19. Study at large: Samples taken during acute and convalescent COVID-19 were collected in the United States, Italy and Spain.

Measured with immunoSEQ multiplex PCR; TCRdb has only the in-frame clones, and not every one. This repertoire shows 150,000 or so clones, about 89% found once; its top ten account for approximately 10%. The specimen sequenced was peripheral blood. The receptor comes from a woman aged 70-85 years with COVID-19, enrolled during active disease.

The CDR3 nucleotides read TGTGCCAGCAGCCCACAGGGGGCGGGCTATGGCTACACCTTC. Its protein product is CASSPQGAGYGYTF. The V call is TRBV7-9, the J call TRBJ1-2; 9 nucleotides line up with TRBD1. The CDR3 spans 14 residues. Germline assignment: CDR1 SEHNR and CDR2 FQNEAQ (reference sequence). The V segment lost 5 bases and the J segment 4 bases; nucleotides outside the gene matches: 5.